The rows below give T cell receptor beta chains drawn from one sample of a study of blood T cell repertoires in COVID-19. Generated by immunoSEQ multiplex PCR, the TCRdb table keeps only in-frame clones and is missing some. The sample consists of 86,000 or so clones, 86% of them appearing once. The sequenced sample consisted of peripheral blood. All receptors come from a man aged 45-65 years with active or convalescent COVID-19. CDR3s include the opening cysteine and the closing phenylalanine or tryptophan. The D gene is left open where the match is weak. Some rows have no size entry. The others give once, few or many, or a class for an expanded clone.

TRBV5-5,.,TRBJ1-5,.,TGTGCCAGCAGCTTGGACCGGGGGGATCAGCCCCAGCATTTT,CASSLDRGDQPQHF
TRBV24-1,.,TRBJ2-1,.,TGTGCCACCAGTGATCCACCGGACAATGAGCAGTTCTTC,CATSDPPDNEQFF
TRBV19,TRBD1,TRBJ2-5,.,TGTGCCAGTAGTATAAGTTACAGGGGACCCCAAGAGACCCAGTACTTC,CASSISYRGPQETQYF
TRBV6-5,TRBD1,TRBJ1-5,.,TGTGCCAGCAACAGGGGTAATCAGCCCCAGCATTTT,CASNRGNQPQHF
TRBV5-4,TRBD2,TRBJ2-3,.,TGTGCCAGCAGCCCCCGGACTAGCGGGGGTAGCACAGATACGCAGTATTTT,CASSPRTSGGSTDTQYF
TRBV24-1,.,TRBJ2-7,.,TGTGCCACCAGTAGAGGGAACTCCTACGAGCAGTACTTC,CATSRGNSYEQYF
TRBV12-3/TRBV12-4,.,TRBJ1-1,.,TGTGCCAGCAGTTTGAGGTACACTGAAGCTTTCTTT,CASSLRYTEAFF
TRBV28,.,TRBJ2-3,.,TGTGCCAGCAGTTTCCAGGGGGGAGATACGCAGTATTTT,CASSFQGGDTQYF
TRBV19,TRBD1,TRBJ2-5,.,TGTGCCAGTAGTATAGTCCACAGGGGTTCAGAGACCCAGTACTTC,CASSIVHRGSETQYF
TRBV30,TRBD1,TRBJ1-4,.,TGTGCCTGGAGTCAAGGGGGCGATGAAAAACTGTTTTTT,CAWSQGGDEKLFF
TRBV6-5,TRBD1,TRBJ2-3,.,TGTGCCAGCAGTAAGACAGGGTTAGATACGCAGTATTTT,CASSKTGLDTQYF
TRBV5-1,.,TRBJ2-7,.,TGCGCCAGCAGCCCAGAATCAGGGTTTAGCTACGAGCAGTACTTC,CASSPESGFSYEQYF
TRBV14,.,TRBJ2-7,.,TGTGCCAGCAGCGGTTCGGGCTACGAGCAGTACTTC,CASSGSGYEQYF
TRBV4-1,.,TRBJ2-5,.,TGCGCCAGCAGCCAAGTCCACACAGAGACCCAGTACTTC,CASSQVHTETQYF
TRBV28,.,TRBJ1-3,.,TGTGCCAGCAGTTTATATGGCAACACCATATATTTT,CASSLYGNTIYF
TRBV6-6,TRBD1,TRBJ1-2,.,TGTGCCAGCAGTTACTCGGGGCAGGGGGCGCCCTATGGCTACACCTTC,CASSYSGQGAPYGYTF
TRBV4-2,TRBD2,TRBJ2-1,.,TGTGCCAGCAGCCAAGATTTGGCCGGGACTAGCGATTCCTACAATGAGCAGTTCTTC,CASSQDLAGTSDSYNEQFF
TRBV24-1,TRBD2,TRBJ2-1,.,TGTGCCACCAGTGACCCGACTAGCGACCAATACAATGAGCAGTTCTTC,CATSDPTSDQYNEQFF
TRBV14,.,TRBJ2-1,once,TGTGCCAGCAGCGTAGGGAGTACAGCGCGCAATGAGCAGTTCTTC,CASSVGSTARNEQFF
TRBV24-1,.,TRBJ2-7,.,TGTGCCACCAGTGCTAATCGCGAGCAGTACTTC,CATSANREQYF
TRBV14,TRBD1,TRBJ2-1,.,TGTGCCAGCAGCCAGACGGGGTGGACAGGGACGGGGTCCTACAATGAGCAGTTCTTC,CASSQTGWTGTGSYNEQFF
TRBV6-1,.,TRBJ2-4,once,TGTGCCAGCAGTGAAGCACCGGGAGTCGTTCAGTACTTC,CASSEAPGVVQYF
TRBV3-1/TRBV3-2,TRBD1,TRBJ2-5,.,TGTGCCAGCAGCCAAGCGGGACAGGGAGAGACCCAGTACTTC,CASSQAGQGETQYF
TRBV5-1,.,TRBJ2-7,.,TGCGCCAGCAGCTTGGGCCAGGGGGGATACGAGCAGTACTTC,CASSLGQGGYEQYF